These 9 T cell receptor beta chains originate from one sample sequenced in a study of T-cell reconstitution after alpha-beta-depleted transplantation in children. Unique molecular identifiers were incorporated during preparation of the TCRbeta library. TCRdb processed the PCR reads anew with MiXCR; each CDR3 protein has one entry. Among about 610,000 distinct CDR3 sequences, over 9.5% were seen once, and the ten largest hold less than 5%. The sequencing here drew on PBMCs from the stem cell graft donor, taken from the stem cell graft. Source of these receptors: a human donor who donated a stem cell graft to a child with acute myeloid leukemia.

This chain links TRBV6-6 with TRBJ2-1, with 11 bases lining up with TRBD2. In germline, CDR1 is MNHNY, CDR2 SVGAGI (reference sequence). The CDR3 length is 13 residues. The V gene end was trimmed by 8 bases and the J gene end by 8 bases; junction bases not matched to a gene: 5. As DNA, the CDR3 is TGTGCCAGCGGACTAGCGGGTCTTGATGAGCAGTTCTTC. Translation gives CASGLAGLDEQFF.

This clonotype was seen many times. The chain joins TRBV7-9 to TRBJ1-1; 7 positions match TRBD1. This CDR3 has 13 residues. V was clipped by 4 bases and J by 10 bases; unmatched bases: 9. From germline, CDR1 is SEHNR and CDR2 FQNEAQ (reference sequence). CDR3 region: CASSSGQHGAAFF. The CDR3, as DNA: TGTGCCAGCAGCTCGGGACAGCACGGGGCAGCTTTCTTT.

This clonotype was picked up a small number of times. This sequence joins TRBV5-1 and TRBJ2-7; 8 bases align to TRBD2. V lost 2 bases, J lost 0 bases, and 4 bases stayed unmatched. Germline V gene lookup returns CDR1 SGHRS and CDR2 YFSETQ. The CDR3 extends over 15 amino acids. CDR3 in DNA: TGCGCCAGCAGCTTAAGCGGGAGACCCTCCTACGAGCAGTACTTC. This codes for CASSLSGRPSYEQYF.

The chain is built from TRBV19 and TRBJ2-1, with D perhaps matching TRBD2 (6 bases). CDR3 length equals 15 residues. Germline CDR1 and CDR2: LNHDA and SQIVND (reference sequence). V gave up 4 bases and J gave up 5 bases, with 15 bases separating them. This chain's CDR3 is CASSTATRVNNEQFF. The CDR3 DNA is TGTGCCAGTAGTACCGCGACTAGGGTCAACAATGAGCAGTTCTTC.

With respect to this clonotype: A read error may be the cause here, since a much bigger clone is one base away. The chain couples TRBV7-2 to TRBJ2-2, with 11 bases identical to TRBD2. The germline V gene encodes CDR1 SGHTA and CDR2 FQGNSA. CDR3 length: 15 residues. The DNA for the CDR3 is TGTGCCAGCGGCTTAGCGGGAGGGTTCACCGGGGAGCTGTTTTTT. Translation: CASGLAGGFTGELFF.

The rearrangement links TRBV30 to TRBJ2-2; 8 nucleotides agree with TRBD2. Germline values: CDR1 GTSNPN, CDR2 SVGIG (reference sequence). Unmatched junction bases numbered 5, after V lost 4 bases and J lost 4 bases. This CDR3 has 14 amino acids. CDR3 protein: CAWTGTSITGELFF. CDR3 nucleotides: TGTGCCTGGACCGGGACTAGTATCACCGGGGAGCTGTTTTTT.

This clonotype was counted many times. The chain links TRBV5-1 to TRBJ2-7; 8 nucleotides agree with TRBD2. The CDR3 is 13 amino acids. With V trimmed by 5 bases and J by 2 bases, 3 bases remained unmatched. CDR1 and CDR2 (germline): SGHRS, YFSETQ. In DNA, the CDR3 is TGCGCCAGCAGAGGGACTAGTGCCTACGAGCAGTACTTC. Its translation is CASRGTSAYEQYF.

The rearrangement links TRBV12-3 or TRBV12-4 to TRBJ2-5; 10 bases align to TRBD1. Trimming removed 5 bases from V and 6 bases from J; junction bases left unmatched: 9. The CDR3 extends over 15 amino acids. CDR3 DNA sequence: TGTGCCAGCAGTCGAACCGGGACAGGGGAAAAGACCCAGTACTTC. Protein sequence: CASSRTGTGEKTQYF.

This clonotype was seen a few times. This sequence joins TRBV18 and TRBJ2-1; 8 bases map to TRBD2. The germline V gene encodes CDR1 KGHSH and CDR2 LQKENI. Germline trimming cut 0 bases from V and 7 bases from J; bases unmatched to any gene: 8. The CDR3 has 16 amino acids. CDR3 sequence (DNA): TGTGCCAGCTCACCACCATCCGGGAGGGCCACGAATGAGCAGTTCTTC. Encoded protein: CASSPPSGRATNEQFF.